One TCR beta chain is described in this entry. Its target is not known. This entry belongs to a study of CD8 T cells in ankylosing spondylitis. Whole-study results and caveats: A motif of roughly 8 highly homologous TCR beta variants was seen as apparently characteristic of ankylosing spondylitis blood. Those disease-linked clones were CD8+; they were also relatively rare in peripheral blood.

Quantitative molecular-barcoded 5'-RACE generated the TCR beta libraries. TCRdb ran MiXCR on the 5' RACE reads and lists one entry per CDR3 protein. This sample has hundreds of thousands of distinct CDR3 sequences, with 15% to 20% found just once. Germline V gene lookup returns CDR1 MNHEY and CDR2 SVGEGT. The ends were cut back, 2 bases at V and 3 bases at J, with 14 bases in the middle. CDR3 size: 15 residues. The clonotype was recovered from a male donor with ankylosing spondylitis. Sequencing used blood, either unsorted or a sorted T cell fraction (not recorded which). The gene calls are TRBV6-2 or TRBV6-3 and TRBJ2-7; TRBD1 or TRBD2 may be the D gene (6 bases each). CDR3 in DNA: TGTGCCAGCAGTTACCCAAAAGGAGGGGGCTACGAGCAGTACTTC. Translating gives CASSYPKGGGYEQYF.